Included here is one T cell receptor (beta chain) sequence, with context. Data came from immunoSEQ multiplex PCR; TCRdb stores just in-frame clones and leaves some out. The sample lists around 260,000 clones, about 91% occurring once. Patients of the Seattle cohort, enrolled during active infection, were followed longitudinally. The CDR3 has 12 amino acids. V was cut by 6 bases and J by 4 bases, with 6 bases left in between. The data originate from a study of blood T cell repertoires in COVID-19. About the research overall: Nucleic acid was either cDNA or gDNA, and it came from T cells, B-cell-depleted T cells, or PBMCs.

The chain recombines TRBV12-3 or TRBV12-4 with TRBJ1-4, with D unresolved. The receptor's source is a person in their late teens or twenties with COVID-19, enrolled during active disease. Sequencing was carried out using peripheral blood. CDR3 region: CASREGNEKLFF. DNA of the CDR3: TGTGCCAGCAGGGAGGGTAATGAAAAACTGTTTTTT.